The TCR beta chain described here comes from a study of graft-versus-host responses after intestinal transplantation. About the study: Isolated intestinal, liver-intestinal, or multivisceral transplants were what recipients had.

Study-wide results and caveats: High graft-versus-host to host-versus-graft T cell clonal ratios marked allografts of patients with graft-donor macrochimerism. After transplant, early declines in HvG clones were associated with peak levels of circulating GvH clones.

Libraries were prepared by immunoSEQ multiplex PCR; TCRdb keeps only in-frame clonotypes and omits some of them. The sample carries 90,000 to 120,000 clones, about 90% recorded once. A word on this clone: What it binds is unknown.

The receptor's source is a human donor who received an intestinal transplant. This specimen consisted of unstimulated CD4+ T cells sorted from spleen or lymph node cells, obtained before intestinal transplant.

The CDR3 is CASSSAGLSGGYTF. The CDR3 DNA reads TGTGCCAGCAGCTCCGCAGGACTCTCGGGTGGCTACACCTTC. The chain uses TRBV11-1 and TRBJ1-2; D is unresolved. Looked up from germline, CDR1 is SGHAT and CDR2 is FQDESV (reference sequence). CDR3 length equals 14 residues. Trimming removed 4 bases at V and 7 bases at J, with 16 bases between. The entire variable domain, with the rest obtained from reference TRBV11-1 and TRBJ1-2, is as follows: EAEVAQSPRYKITEKSQAVAFWCDPISGHATLYWYRQILGQGPELLVQFQDESVVDDSQLPKDRFSAERLKGVDSTLKIQPAELGDSAMYLCASSSAGLSGGYTFGSGTRLTVV.